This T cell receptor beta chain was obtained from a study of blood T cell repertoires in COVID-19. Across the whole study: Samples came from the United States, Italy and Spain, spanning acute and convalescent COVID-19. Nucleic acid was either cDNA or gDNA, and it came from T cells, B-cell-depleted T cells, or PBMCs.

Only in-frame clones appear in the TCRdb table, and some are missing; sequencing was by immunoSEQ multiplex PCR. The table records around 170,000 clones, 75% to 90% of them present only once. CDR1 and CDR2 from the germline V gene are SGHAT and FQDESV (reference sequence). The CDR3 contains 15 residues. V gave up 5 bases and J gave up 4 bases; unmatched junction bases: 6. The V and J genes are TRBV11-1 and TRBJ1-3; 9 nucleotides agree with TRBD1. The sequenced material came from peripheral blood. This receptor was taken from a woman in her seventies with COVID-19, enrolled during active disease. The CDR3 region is CASSDGQGFGNTIYF. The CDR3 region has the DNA TGTGCCAGCAGCGACGGACAGGGGTTCGGAAACACCATATATTTT.